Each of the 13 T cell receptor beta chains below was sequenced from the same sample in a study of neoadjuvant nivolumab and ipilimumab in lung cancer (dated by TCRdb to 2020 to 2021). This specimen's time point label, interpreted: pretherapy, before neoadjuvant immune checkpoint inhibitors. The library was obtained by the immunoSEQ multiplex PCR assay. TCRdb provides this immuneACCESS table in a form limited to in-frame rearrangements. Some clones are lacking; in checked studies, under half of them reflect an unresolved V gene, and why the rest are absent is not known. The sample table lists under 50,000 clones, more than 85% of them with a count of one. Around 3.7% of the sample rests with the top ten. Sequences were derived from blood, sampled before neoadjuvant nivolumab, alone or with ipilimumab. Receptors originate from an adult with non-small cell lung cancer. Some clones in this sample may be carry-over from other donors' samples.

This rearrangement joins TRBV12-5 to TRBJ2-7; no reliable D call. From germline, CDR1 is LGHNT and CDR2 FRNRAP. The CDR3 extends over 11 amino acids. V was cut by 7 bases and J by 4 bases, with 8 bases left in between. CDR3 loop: CASAESYEQYF. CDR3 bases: TGTGCTAGTGCCGAATCTTACGAGCAGTACTTC.

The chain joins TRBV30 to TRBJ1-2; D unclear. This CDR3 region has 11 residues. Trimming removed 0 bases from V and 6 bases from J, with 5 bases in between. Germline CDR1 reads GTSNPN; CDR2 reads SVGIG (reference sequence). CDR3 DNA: TGTGCCTGGAGTGTACTCCATGGCTACACCTTC. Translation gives CAWSVLHGYTF.

The CDR3, as DNA: TGTGCCAGCAGCTTAGGACAGGGGGCGTTCTACGAGCAGTACTTC. Protein sequence: CASSLGQGAFYEQYF. This chain connects TRBV7-3 to TRBJ2-7; 11 bases align to TRBD1. The CDR3 extends over 15 amino acids. J was trimmed by 3 bases and V by 2 bases; bases with no gene match: 3. The V gene's germline CDR1 is SGHTA and CDR2 FQGTGA.

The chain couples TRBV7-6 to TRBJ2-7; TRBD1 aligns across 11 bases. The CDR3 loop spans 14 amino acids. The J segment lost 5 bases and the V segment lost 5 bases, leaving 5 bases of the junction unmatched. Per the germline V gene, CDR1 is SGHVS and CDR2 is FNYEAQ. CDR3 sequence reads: CASSEGQGADEQYF. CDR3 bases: TGTGCCAGCAGCGAAGGACAGGGGGCCGACGAGCAGTACTTC.

DNA of the CDR3: TGCAGCGCCCCCCACCCCGGAGGTGGCACTGAAGCTTTCTTT. Its translation: CSAPHPGGGTEAFF. The chain carries TRBV29-1 and TRBJ1-1; D gene unclear. Trimming removed 7 bases from V and 4 bases from J, with 19 bases in between. Germline lookup yields CDR1 SQVTM and CDR2 ANQGSEA. This CDR3 has 14 residues.

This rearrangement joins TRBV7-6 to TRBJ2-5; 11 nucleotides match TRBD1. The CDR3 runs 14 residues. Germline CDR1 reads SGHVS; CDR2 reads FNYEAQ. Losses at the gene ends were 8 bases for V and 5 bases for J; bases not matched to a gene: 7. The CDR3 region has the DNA TGTGCCAGCGGGGGACAGGGGGGGTTGGAGACCCAGTACTTC. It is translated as CASGGQGGLETQYF.

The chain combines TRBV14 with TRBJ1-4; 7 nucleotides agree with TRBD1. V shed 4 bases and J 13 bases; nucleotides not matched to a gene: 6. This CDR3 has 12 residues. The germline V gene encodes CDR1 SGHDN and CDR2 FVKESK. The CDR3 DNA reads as TGTGCCAGCAGCCTAGGGACAGCAGGACTGTTTTTT. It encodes CASSLGTAGLFF. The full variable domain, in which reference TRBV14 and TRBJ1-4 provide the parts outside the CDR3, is EAGVTQFPSHSVIEKGQTVTLRCDPISGHDNLYWYRRVMGKEIKFLLHFVKESKQDESGMPNNRFLAERTGGTYSTLKVQPAELEDSGVYFCASSLGTAGLFFGSGTQLSVL.

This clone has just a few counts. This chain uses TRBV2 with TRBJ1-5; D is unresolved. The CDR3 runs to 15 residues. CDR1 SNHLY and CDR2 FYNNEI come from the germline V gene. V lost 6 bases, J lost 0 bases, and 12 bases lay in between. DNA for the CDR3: TGTGCCAGCAGGGCAAGACAATTTAGCAATCAGCCCCAGCATTTT. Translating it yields CASRARQFSNQPQHF.

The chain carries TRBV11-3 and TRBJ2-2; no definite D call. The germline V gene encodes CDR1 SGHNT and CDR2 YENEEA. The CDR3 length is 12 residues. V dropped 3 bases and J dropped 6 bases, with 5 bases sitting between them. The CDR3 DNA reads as TGTGCCAGCAGCTTTCAACCCGGGGAGCTGTTTTTT. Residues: CASSFQPGELFF.

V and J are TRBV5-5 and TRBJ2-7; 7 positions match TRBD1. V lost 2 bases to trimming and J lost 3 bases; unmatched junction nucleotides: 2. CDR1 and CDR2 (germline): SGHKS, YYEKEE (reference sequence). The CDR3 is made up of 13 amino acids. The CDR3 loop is CASSLRDSYEQYF. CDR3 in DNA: TGTGCCAGCAGCTTACGGGACAGCTACGAGCAGTACTTC.

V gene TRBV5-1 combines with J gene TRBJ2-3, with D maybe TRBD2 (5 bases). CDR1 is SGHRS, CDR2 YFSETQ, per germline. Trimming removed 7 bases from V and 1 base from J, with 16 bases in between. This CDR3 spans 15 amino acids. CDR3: CASSPPVGGTDTQYF. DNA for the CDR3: TGCGCCAGCTCCCCCCCAGTCGGGGGCACAGATACGCAGTATTTT.

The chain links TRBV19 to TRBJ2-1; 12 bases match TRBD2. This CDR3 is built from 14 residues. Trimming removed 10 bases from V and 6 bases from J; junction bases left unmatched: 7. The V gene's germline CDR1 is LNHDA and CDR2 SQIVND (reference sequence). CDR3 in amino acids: CATQTSGRSNEQFF. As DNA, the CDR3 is TGTGCCACTCAGACTAGCGGGAGAAGCAATGAGCAGTTCTTC.

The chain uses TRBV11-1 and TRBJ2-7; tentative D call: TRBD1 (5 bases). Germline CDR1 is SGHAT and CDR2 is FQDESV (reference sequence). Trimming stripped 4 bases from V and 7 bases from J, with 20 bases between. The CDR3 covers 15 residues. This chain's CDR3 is CASSSRVPETEEQYF. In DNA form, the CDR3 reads TGTGCCAGCAGCTCACGAGTACCCGAGACAGAAGAGCAGTACTTC. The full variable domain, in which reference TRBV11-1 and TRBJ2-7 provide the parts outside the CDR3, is EAEVAQSPRYKITEKSQAVAFWCDPISGHATLYWYRQILGQGPELLVQFQDESVVDDSQLPKDRFSAERLKGVDSTLKIQPAELGDSAMYLCASSSRVPETEEQYFGPGTRLTVT.